This T cell receptor beta chain was documented in a study of blood T cell repertoires in COVID-19. The CDR3 length is 14 residues. V was pared by 3 bases and J by 4 bases, with 12 bases between. Germline CDR1 and CDR2: LNHDA and SQIVND (reference sequence). Profiling relied on immunoSEQ multiplex PCR, and the TCRdb table lists in-frame clones only, not all of them. This sample carries around 200,000 clones, roughly 90% of them seen once, and the ten largest clones take around 4.5%. The gene calls are TRBV19 and TRBJ1-2; D uncertain. The source material was PBMCs or T cells enriched from blood (not recorded which). This clonotype was sampled from a woman younger than 45 who had been exposed to COVID-19. The chain's CDR3 is CASSIAPGSYGYTF. CDR3 nucleotides: TGTGCCAGTAGTATCGCCCCGGGGAGCTATGGCTACACCTTC.